A single sample gave rise to the 24 T cell receptor beta chains below, sequenced in a study of shared clonotypes between healthy human individuals. Assay: immunoSEQ multiplex PCR; the TCRdb copy retains only in-frame clones and omits some. Of millions of clones listed, 80% to 95% are singletons. The sequenced sample was naive CD4+ T cells from PBMCs. Subset defined: CD45RA+ positively selected. All receptors come from a man aged 18-30 years in good health. Some clones in this sample may be carry-over from other donors' samples.

This clone was observed once. This chain links TRBV5-4 with TRBJ2-7, with TRBD2 identical over 7 bases. This CDR3 comprises 15 residues. The V gene's germline CDR1 is SGHNT and CDR2 YYREEE (reference sequence). J gave up 6 bases and V 0 bases, and 9 bases lay outside the gene matches. The CDR3 nucleotides are TGTGCCAGCAGCTTGGGGGCCTCCGGGACTACCGAGCAGTACTTC. Residues: CASSLGASGTTEQYF.

This chain uses TRBV14 with TRBJ2-7; D unresolved. CDR3 length: 12 amino acids. Germline CDR1 SGHDN, CDR2 FVKESK. The ends were cut back, 1 base at V and 3 bases at J, with 4 bases in the middle. CDR3 in DNA: TGTGCCAGCAGCCAAGCTAGCTACGAGCAGTACTTC. This translates into CASSQASYEQYF.

V and J are TRBV25-1 and TRBJ2-5; D possibly matches TRBD1 or TRBD2 (5 bases each). The CDR3 spans 14 residues. V lost 6 bases and J 5 bases, leaving 16 bases between the germline ends. Germline values: CDR1 MGHDK, CDR2 SYGVNS. CDR3 in DNA: TGTGCCAGCAGCCCTTGGGGGAGTTGGGAGACCCAGTACTTC. Its translation is CASSPWGSWETQYF.

The chain joins TRBV5-5 to TRBJ1-5; D ambiguous. The CDR3 length is 14 residues. Trimming left V 0 bases short and J 5 bases short, with 9 bases between. The germline CDR1 and CDR2 sequences are SGHKS and YYEKEE (reference sequence). The DNA for the CDR3 is TGTGCCAGCAGCTTGGTAGGTGGGGATCAGCCCCAGCATTTT. Its translation is CASSLVGGDQPQHF.

The J gene is TRBJ2-3, the V gene TRBV2; 10 bases line up with TRBD1. The V gene end was trimmed by 10 bases and the J gene end by 3 bases; junction bases not matched to a gene: 7. The CDR3 spans 14 residues. Germline values: CDR1 SNHLY, CDR2 FYNNEI. CDR3: CATDRDRGTDTQYF. CDR3 nucleotide sequence: TGTGCCACCGACCGGGACAGGGGTACAGATACGCAGTATTTT.

V gene TRBV11-3 combines with J gene TRBJ2-5; TRBD1 matches 9 bases. Germline V gene sequence: CDR1 SGHNT, CDR2 YENEEA. The length of the CDR3 is 13 residues. Losses at the gene ends were 5 bases for V and 7 bases for J; bases not matched to a gene: 5. CDR3 in amino acids: CASSNRGRGTQYF. CDR3 coding DNA: TGTGCCAGCAGCAACAGGGGGCGGGGGACCCAGTACTTC.

This clone appeared a single time. This chain uses TRBV10-3 with TRBJ2-7; 9 positions match TRBD1. V trimming: 6 bases; J trimming: 5 bases; junction bases outside the gene matches: 8. The CDR3 extends over 14 amino acids. The germline gives CDR1 ENHRY, CDR2 SYGVKD. The CDR3 DNA reads as TGTGCCATCAGGCCGGGACAGGGAGGCAACGAGCAGTACTTC. It yields the protein CAIRPGQGGNEQYF.

The chain is built from TRBV7-3 and TRBJ1-2, with 9 bases that match TRBD1. V was pared by 2 bases and J by 2 bases, with 0 bases of the junction left unmatched. The CDR3 has 14 amino acids. CDR1 and CDR2 from the germline V gene are SGHTA and FQGTGA. The CDR3 is CASSLGTGNYGYTF. The CDR3 DNA reads TGTGCCAGCAGCTTAGGGACAGGGAACTATGGCTACACCTTC. Combining the CDR3 with reference TRBV7-3 and TRBJ1-2 gives the whole variable domain GAGVSQTPSNKVTEKGKYVELRCDPISGHTALYWYRQSLGQGPEFLIYFQGTGAADDSGLPNDRFFAVRPEGSVSTLKIQRTERGDSAVYLCASSLGTGNYGYTFGSGTRLTVV.

V is TRBV13 and J is TRBJ2-1; the match to TRBD2 covers 9 bases. V shed 5 bases, J shed 7 bases, and the junction held 6 bases outside the gene matches. The CDR3 has 14 residues. The germline V gene encodes CDR1 PRHDT and CDR2 FYEKMQ (reference sequence). The CDR3 loop reads CASSAGLARNEQFF. For the CDR3, the DNA is TGTGCCAGCAGCGCCGGACTAGCGAGAAATGAGCAGTTCTTC.

This clone has a single count. The chain combines TRBV7-2 with TRBJ2-7, with D unresolved. The ends were cut back, 3 bases at V and 2 bases at J, with 14 bases in the middle. Per the germline V gene, CDR1 is SGHTA and CDR2 is FQGNSA. The CDR3 is made up of 15 amino acids. The CDR3 coding sequence is TGTGCCAGCAGCTTTCGTTCTAGATCCACCTACGAGCAGTACTTC. The encoded protein is CASSFRSRSTYEQYF.

This clone occurred a few times. This rearrangement joins TRBV30 to TRBJ1-1; no reliable D call. From germline, CDR1 is GTSNPN and CDR2 SVGIG (reference sequence). The CDR3 covers 12 residues. Trimming pared 0 bases from V and 8 bases from J, leaving 10 bases between. The CDR3 loop reads CAWSVRVQEAFF. In DNA form, the CDR3 reads TGTGCCTGGAGTGTACGGGTGCAGGAAGCTTTCTTT.

V and J are TRBV30 and TRBJ2-1; 11 bases are a match to TRBD2. The CDR3 spans 16 residues. V gave up 2 bases and J gave up 4 bases; unmatched junction bases: 7. Germline V gene lookup returns CDR1 GTSNPN and CDR2 SVGIG (reference sequence). The chain's CDR3 is CAWSQRTSGFYNEQFF. The CDR3 bases are TGTGCCTGGAGTCAACGGACTAGCGGGTTTTACAATGAGCAGTTCTTC. Full variable domain (missing parts from reference TRBV30 and TRBJ2-1): SQTIHQWPATLVQPVGSPLSLECTVEGTSNPNLYWYRQAAGRGLQLLFYSVGIGQISSEVPQNLSASRPQDRQFILSSKKLLLSDSGFYLCAWSQRTSGFYNEQFFGPGTRLTVL.

The chain joins TRBV10-1 to TRBJ2-1; D might be TRBD2 (6 bases). The length of the CDR3 is 16 residues. Per germline, CDR1 WNHNN and CDR2 SYGVQD (reference sequence). Trimming pared 8 bases from V and 7 bases from J, leaving 24 bases between. CDR3 coding DNA: TGCGCCAGCGCTCTGACTAGAATCCCATCGGGGAATGAGCAGTTCTTC. This sequence encodes CASALTRIPSGNEQFF.

The V and J genes are TRBV4-2 and TRBJ1-2; no clear D gene. With 0 bases removed from V and 4 bases from J, the gap between germline ends came to 6 bases. Germline values: CDR1 LGHNA, CDR2 YNFKEQ. The CDR3 extends over 13 amino acids. Here the CDR3 DNA reads TGTGCCAGCAGCCAAGATCCCCGCTATGGCTACACCTTC. Translation gives CASSQDPRYGYTF.

J is TRBJ1-5 and V is TRBV6-5, with D unresolved. The V and J ends lost 6 bases and 6 bases respectively, with 12 bases between them. Germline V gene lookup returns CDR1 MNHEY and CDR2 SVGAGI. The CDR3 extends over 13 amino acids. This chain's CDR3 is CASSPMEGQPQHF. CDR3 sequence (DNA): TGTGCCAGCAGCCCTATGGAAGGTCAGCCCCAGCATTTT.

V and J are TRBV7-8 and TRBJ1-4; possible D gene TRBD1, 6 bases. The CDR3 is made up of 14 amino acids. CDR1 and CDR2 (germline): SGHVS, FQNEAQ. V lost 5 bases and J lost 13, with 20 bases in between. This chain's CDR3 is CASSRQEFRTRLFF. In nucleotides, the CDR3 is TGTGCCAGCAGCCGACAGGAGTTTAGGACGAGACTGTTTTTT.

The chain is built from TRBV18 and TRBJ1-5; D gene ambiguous. CDR3 size: 13 residues. The V end was cut by 1 base, the J end by 6 bases, with 7 bases between. Germline CDR1 and CDR2: KGHSH and LQKENI. The CDR3, as DNA: TGTGCCAGCTCACCACAGGGTATTCAGCCCCAGCATTTT. This encodes CASSPQGIQPQHF.

The gene calls are TRBV5-1 and TRBJ1-2; 7 nucleotides match TRBD1. After removal of 0 bases from V and 7 bases from J, the junction contained 12 bases not matched to a gene. CDR3 length equals 16 residues. CDR1 is SGHRS, CDR2 YFSETQ, per germline. The CDR3 nucleotides are TGCGCCAGCAGCTTGGCGGACAGGCCGCGTCTTGTTGGCTACACCTTC. Translating it yields CASSLADRPRLVGYTF.

The CDR3 DNA follows: TGTGCCAGCAGCGCCCCTAGCGGGAGAACCTACAATGAGCAGTTCTTC. Protein product: CASSAPSGRTYNEQFF. This rearrangement joins TRBV9 to TRBJ2-1; the match to TRBD2 covers 10 bases. The V gene end was trimmed by 3 bases and the J gene end by 2 bases; junction bases not matched to a gene: 5. Per germline, CDR1 SGDLS and CDR2 YYNGEE. This CDR3 contains 16 residues. The full variable domain, with the rest looked up from reference TRBV9 and TRBJ2-1, is DSGVTQTPKHLITATGQRVTLRCSPRSGDLSVYWYQQSLDQGLQFLIQYYNGEERAKGNILERFSAQQFPDLHSELNLSSLELGDSALYFCASSAPSGRTYNEQFFGPGTRLTVL.

The chain carries TRBV5-1 and TRBJ2-5, with D perhaps matching TRBD2 (6 bases). The CDR3 spans 14 residues. The germline CDR1 and CDR2 sequences are SGHRS and YFSETQ. The germline V and J ends were trimmed by 4 bases and 7 bases, with 17 bases remaining between them. The CDR3 coding sequence is TGCGCCAGCAGCCCAGGACGCGCCGGGGGGACCCAGTACTTC. It translates to CASSPGRAGGTQYF.

This clone occurred once. This rearrangement joins TRBV11-2 to TRBJ2-2; 10 bases are a match to TRBD2. The junction had 11 bases not matched to a gene; V was cut back by 1 base and J by 6 bases. The CDR3 loop spans 18 amino acids. Germline-derived CDR1 and CDR2 are SGHAT and FQNNGV. CDR3 protein: CASSLVRLAGVMAGELFF. The CDR3 DNA sequence: TGTGCCAGCAGCTTAGTAAGGCTAGCGGGAGTTATGGCCGGGGAGCTGTTTTTT.

In this sample, this clone turned up a few times. V usage is TRBV18 and J usage is TRBJ1-4; D gene uncertain. V shed 10 bases and J shed 7 bases, with 19 bases lying between them. CDR1 and CDR2 (germline): KGHSH, LQKENI. The CDR3 extends over 14 amino acids. The CDR3 sequence: CATAPGRMGEKLFF. Here the CDR3 DNA reads TGTGCCACCGCCCCGGGGAGGATGGGTGAAAAACTGTTTTTT.

This clone has only one observation. This rearrangement joins TRBV19 to TRBJ1-3; no clear D gene. This CDR3 is 14 amino acids long. Trimming shortened V by 5 bases and J by 0 bases, and 8 bases separated the two germline ends. Germline V gene data show CDR1 as LNHDA and CDR2 as SQIVND (reference sequence). DNA for the CDR3: TGTGCCAGTAGTGCTCAGAGCTCTGGAAACACCATATATTTT. Its translation: CASSAQSSGNTIYF.

The V and J genes are TRBV19 and TRBJ1-2; a weak D match, TRBD1 (6 bases). CDR1 and CDR2 (germline): LNHDA, SQIVND (reference sequence). The CDR3 length is 13 residues. Trimming took off 8 bases at V and 2 bases at J, with 12 bases between the two ends. The CDR3 sequence is CASGRGQNYGYTF. In DNA, the CDR3 is TGTGCCAGTGGGAGGGGACAAAACTATGGCTACACCTTC.